This passage covers 18 T cell receptor beta chains from one sample sequenced in a study of blood T cell repertoires in COVID-19. Repertoires were generated with immunoSEQ multiplex PCR, while TCRdb's copy carries only in-frame clones and drops some. The sample consists of 20,000 to 25,000 clones, approximately 88% of them appearing once. The sequenced sample consisted of peripheral blood. Every receptor here comes from a man aged 35 to 55 with acute or convalescent COVID-19.

The rearrangement joins TRBV5-1 to TRBJ1-1, with D perhaps TRBD1 (5 bases). V dropped 6 bases and J dropped 4 bases, with 16 bases sitting between them. Germline lookup yields CDR1 SGHRS and CDR2 YFSETQ. This CDR3 is 14 amino acids long. The CDR3 DNA reads as TGCGCCAGCACCGTGGGGGACGGGGGCACTGAAGCTTTCTTT. Residues: CASTVGDGGTEAFF. The full variable domain, with the rest looked up from reference TRBV5-1 and TRBJ1-1, is KAGVTQTPRYLIKTRGQQVTLSCSPISGHRSVSWYQQTPGQGLQFLFEYFSETQRNKGNFPGRFSGRQFSNSRSEMNVSTLELGDSALYLCASTVGDGGTEAFFGQGTRLTVV.

The rearrangement uses TRBV30 and TRBJ1-6; TRBD1 matches at 9 bases. V lost 2 bases to trimming and J lost 6 bases; unmatched junction nucleotides: 5. The CDR3 is 15 residues long. Looked up from germline, CDR1 is GTSNPN and CDR2 is SVGIG (reference sequence). The CDR3 region has the DNA TGTGCCTGGAGTCCGGGACAGGGTGTTAATTCACCCCTCCACTTT. Protein product: CAWSPGQGVNSPLHF.

V gene TRBV12-3 or TRBV12-4 combines with J gene TRBJ1-1; D gene ambiguous. Trimming removed 2 bases at V and 3 bases at J, with 7 bases between. The CDR3 is 13 residues long. CDR3 nucleotide sequence: TGTGCCAGCAGTTTAACCCAGGACACTGAAGCTTTCTTT. It translates to CASSLTQDTEAFF.

The chain is built from TRBV7-2 and TRBJ1-4, with 7 bases that match TRBD1. The CDR3 runs 14 residues. The J segment lost 8 bases and the V segment lost 5 bases, leaving 8 bases of the junction unmatched. Looked up from germline, CDR1 is SGHTA and CDR2 is FQGNSA. The CDR3 here is CASSQDRAYEKLFF. CDR3 DNA: TGTGCCAGCAGCCAAGACAGGGCATACGAAAAACTGTTTTTT.

The J gene is TRBJ2-5, the V gene TRBV11-3; 7 bases are a match to TRBD1. The CDR3 sequence is 15 residues long. From germline, CDR1 is SGHNT and CDR2 YENEEA. V trimming: 3 bases; J trimming: 4 bases; junction bases outside the gene matches: 8. CDR3 coding DNA: TGTGCCAGCAGCTTGGGCACAGGGGATCGAGAGACCCAGTACTTC. This gives the protein CASSLGTGDRETQYF.

The genes are TRBV6-5 and TRBJ1-4; tentative D call: TRBD1 (5 bases). Deletions cut 6 bases from V and 8 bases from J, with 19 bases between. Germline values: CDR1 MNHEY, CDR2 SVGAGI. CDR3 length: 15 amino acids. CDR3 DNA sequence: TGTGCCAGCAGCCCCGTGGGGCCTTTAAACGAAAAACTGTTTTTT. Translation gives CASSPVGPLNEKLFF.

The CDR3 reads CASLEREAGELFF. The CDR3 DNA reads TGTGCCAGCCTTGAGCGGGAGGCCGGGGAGCTGTTTTTT. The chain has TRBV12-3 or TRBV12-4 and TRBJ2-2, with 9 bases lining up with TRBD2. V trimming: 8 bases; J trimming: 6 bases; junction bases outside the gene matches: 4. The CDR3 loop spans 13 amino acids.

The chain is built from TRBV29-1 and TRBJ1-1; D call uncertain. V was shortened by 6 bases and J by 4 bases, with 15 bases between the two germline ends. The CDR3 is 13 amino acids. Germline V gives CDR1 SQVTM, CDR2 ANQGSEA. The CDR3: CSVARASGTEAFF. CDR3 nucleotide sequence: TGCAGCGTCGCGCGGGCCTCGGGCACTGAAGCTTTCTTT.

This clone was observed a handful of times. The J gene is TRBJ1-1, the V gene TRBV5-1; D gene unclear. V dropped 2 bases and J dropped 5 bases, with 10 bases sitting between them. CDR3 length: 13 residues. CDR1 SGHRS and CDR2 YFSETQ come from the germline V gene. For the CDR3, the DNA is TGCGCCAGCAGCTTTTTTGGAGAGACTGAAGCTTTCTTT. Amino acids: CASSFFGETEAFF.

This chain links TRBV3-1 (or the pseudogene TRBV3-2) with TRBJ2-5; unclear D gene. With 0 bases removed from V and 7 bases from J, the gap between germline ends came to 9 bases. Germline V gene data show CDR1 as LGHDT and CDR2 as YNNKEL (reference sequence). The CDR3 has 13 amino acids. The CDR3 here is CASSQDPLGTQYF. The CDR3 DNA is TGTGCCAGCAGCCAAGATCCCCTAGGGACCCAGTACTTC.

The genes are TRBV6-1 and TRBJ1-3; D is unresolved. V was pared by 0 bases and J by 2 bases, with 11 bases between. This CDR3 contains 16 residues. CDR1 is MNHNS, CDR2 SASEGT, per germline. The CDR3 spells CASSEALWATGNTIYF. As DNA, the CDR3 is TGTGCCAGCAGTGAAGCCCTCTGGGCGACTGGAAACACCATATATTTT.

The rearrangement uses TRBV30 and TRBJ1-5, with D hard to call. Per germline, CDR1 GTSNPN and CDR2 SVGIG (reference sequence). The CDR3 covers 13 residues. The V and J ends lost 0 bases and 3 bases respectively, with 6 bases between them. The CDR3 nucleotides read TGTGCCTGGAGTGTACAGCTCAATCAGCCCCAGCATTTT. It encodes CAWSVQLNQPQHF.

This clone came up a few times. Written as DNA, the CDR3 is TGTGCCAGCAAAGACAGGGGTGGACTCGAGCAGTACTTC. This codes for CASKDRGGLEQYF. The chain is built from TRBV25-1 and TRBJ2-7; 8 bases map to TRBD1. The CDR3 is made up of 13 amino acids. The germline V gene has CDR1 MGHDK and CDR2 SYGVNS. The V and J ends lost 7 bases and 6 bases, in that order; junction bases with no gene match: 8.

The chain carries TRBV19 and TRBJ1-5; D is possibly TRBD1 (5 bases). CDR3 length: 14 amino acids. V lost 7 bases and J 6 bases, leaving 16 bases between the germline ends. The germline V gene has CDR1 LNHDA and CDR2 SQIVND (reference sequence). The CDR3 nucleotides are TGTGCCAGTACCTCGGGGGGTCTGGGTCAGCCCCAGCATTTT. It codes for CASTSGGLGQPQHF. The entire variable domain, with the rest obtained from reference TRBV19 and TRBJ1-5, is as follows: DGGITQSPKYLFRKEGQNVTLSCEQNLNHDAMYWYRQDPGQGLRLIYYSQIVNDFQKGDIAEGYSVSREKKESFPLTVTSAQKNPTAFYLCASTSGGLGQPQHFGDGTRLSIL.

This clone turned up a few times. The J gene is TRBJ1-6, the V gene TRBV10-3, with 7 bases lining up with TRBD1. The J segment lost 0 bases and the V segment lost 4 bases, leaving 12 bases of the junction unmatched. Germline V lookup: CDR1 ENHRY, CDR2 SYGVKD. The CDR3 totals 19 residues. The CDR3 loop reads CAISVSATGASSYNSPLHF. In DNA, the CDR3 is TGTGCCATCAGTGTTAGTGCCACAGGGGCGAGCTCCTATAATTCACCCCTCCACTTT.

The J gene is TRBJ1-6, the V gene TRBV5-1, with a tentative D call TRBD1 (5 bases). The germline V gene encodes CDR1 SGHRS and CDR2 YFSETQ. CDR3 length equals 14 residues. V was trimmed by 4 bases and J by 7 bases, leaving 12 bases between them. In DNA, the CDR3 is TGCGCCAGCAGCCCCCGCACAGGAAATTCACCCCTCCACTTT. Amino acid sequence: CASSPRTGNSPLHF. Based on the CDR3 plus reference TRBV5-1 and TRBJ1-6, the full variable domain is KAGVTQTPRYLIKTRGQQVTLSCSPISGHRSVSWYQQTPGQGLQFLFEYFSETQRNKGNFPGRFSGRQFSNSRSEMNVSTLELGDSALYLCASSPRTGNSPLHFGNGTRLTVT.

The rearrangement uses TRBV10-3 and TRBJ1-1; D gene ambiguous. V was clipped by 0 bases and J by 4 bases, with 6 bases between them. CDR1 is ENHRY and CDR2 is SYGVKD in the germline V gene. This CDR3 has 13 residues. The CDR3 bases are TGTGCCATCAGTGAGTCGATCGGCACTGAAGCTTTCTTT. Protein sequence: CAISESIGTEAFF.

This clone appeared a few times. In DNA, the CDR3 is TGTGCCAGCAGCTTGGGTAGGACTAGCTCCTACAATGAGCAGTTCTTC. This gives the protein CASSLGRTSSYNEQFF. The chain carries TRBV5-4 and TRBJ2-1; 7 bases are a match to TRBD2. The CDR3 is 16 residues long. The germline gives CDR1 SGHNT, CDR2 YYREEE (reference sequence). V lost 0 bases, J lost 0 bases, and 3 bases stayed unmatched.